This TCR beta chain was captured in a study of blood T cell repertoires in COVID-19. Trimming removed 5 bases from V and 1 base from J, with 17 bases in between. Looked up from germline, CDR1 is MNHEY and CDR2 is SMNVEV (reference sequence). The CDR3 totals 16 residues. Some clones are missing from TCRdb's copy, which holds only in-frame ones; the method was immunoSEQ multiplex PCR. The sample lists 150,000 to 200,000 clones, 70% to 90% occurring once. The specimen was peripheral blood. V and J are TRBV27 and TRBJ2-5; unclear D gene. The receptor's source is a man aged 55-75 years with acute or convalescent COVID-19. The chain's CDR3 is CASSRNPFASQETQYF. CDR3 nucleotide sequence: TGTGCCAGCAGTCGAAACCCCTTCGCCAGCCAAGAGACCCAGTACTTC.